This TCR beta chain came from a study of CXCR3-negative and CXCR3-positive naive CD8 T cells. 5' RACE that incorporated UMI labels was used to prepare the TRB cDNA libraries. TCRdb re-analyzed the 5' RACE reads; it lists each CDR3 protein once, without DNA. Its listing shows fewer than 60,000 distinct CDR3 sequences. CDR1 is SGHDT and CDR2 is YYEEEE in the germline V gene. CDR3 size: 15 residues. The origin of this receptor is a human donor in good health. Some clones in this sample may be carry-over from other donors' samples. The chain recombines TRBV5-6 with TRBJ2-7; the TRBD1 assignment by TCRdb is unverifiable without DNA. The source material was naive CXCR3- CD8+ T cells from blood. The subset: CD45RO-CCR7+CD27+CD95- naive CD8+ T cells lacking CXCR3 (TNR3-). This CDR3 is CASSPVGQGTYEQYF.